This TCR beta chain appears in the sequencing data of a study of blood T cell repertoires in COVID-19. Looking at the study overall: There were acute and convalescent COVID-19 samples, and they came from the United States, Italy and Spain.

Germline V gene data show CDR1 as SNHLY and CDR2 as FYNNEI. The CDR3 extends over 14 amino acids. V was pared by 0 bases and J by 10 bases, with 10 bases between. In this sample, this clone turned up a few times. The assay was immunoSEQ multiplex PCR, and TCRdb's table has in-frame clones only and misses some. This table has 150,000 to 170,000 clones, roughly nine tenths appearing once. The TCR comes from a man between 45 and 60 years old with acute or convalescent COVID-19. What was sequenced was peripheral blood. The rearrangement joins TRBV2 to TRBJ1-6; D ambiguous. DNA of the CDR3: TGTGCCAGCAGTGAAGCCCGGGTGCGGTCACCCCTCCACTTT. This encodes CASSEARVRSPLHF.